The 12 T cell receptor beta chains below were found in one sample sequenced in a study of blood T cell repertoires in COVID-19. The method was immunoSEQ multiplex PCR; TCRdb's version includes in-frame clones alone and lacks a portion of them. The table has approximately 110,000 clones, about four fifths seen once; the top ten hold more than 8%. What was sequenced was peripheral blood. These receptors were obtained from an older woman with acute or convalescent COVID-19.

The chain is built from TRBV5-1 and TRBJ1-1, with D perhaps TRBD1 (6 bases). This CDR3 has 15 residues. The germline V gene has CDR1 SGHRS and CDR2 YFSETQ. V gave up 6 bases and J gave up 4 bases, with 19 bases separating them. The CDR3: CASTQGSTPSTEAFF. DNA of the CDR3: TGCGCCAGCACCCAGGGGTCTACTCCTAGCACTGAAGCTTTCTTT.

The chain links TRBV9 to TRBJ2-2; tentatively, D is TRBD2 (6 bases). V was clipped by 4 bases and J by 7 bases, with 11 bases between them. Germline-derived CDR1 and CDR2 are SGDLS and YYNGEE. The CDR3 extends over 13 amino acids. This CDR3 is CASSLGDFGELFF. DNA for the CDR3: TGTGCCAGCAGCCTGGGGGACTTCGGGGAGCTGTTTTTT.

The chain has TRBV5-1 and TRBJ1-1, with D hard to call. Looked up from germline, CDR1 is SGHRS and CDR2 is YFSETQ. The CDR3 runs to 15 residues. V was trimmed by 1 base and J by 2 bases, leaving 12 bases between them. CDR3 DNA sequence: TGCGCCAGCAGCTTGTTAGGAGCCCTTAACACTGAAGCTTTCTTT. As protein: CASSLLGALNTEAFF.

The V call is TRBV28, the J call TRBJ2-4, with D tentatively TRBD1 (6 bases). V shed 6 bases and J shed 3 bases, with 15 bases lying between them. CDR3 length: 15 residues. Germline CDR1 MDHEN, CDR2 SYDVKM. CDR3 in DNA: TGTGCCAGCAGCCGCACGGGACAAGTCAAAAACATTCAGTACTTC. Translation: CASSRTGQVKNIQYF.

The CDR3 DNA is TGTGCCAGCAGGCCTAGCGGGATCCACAATGAGCAGTTCTTC. Amino acid sequence: CASRPSGIHNEQFF. The chain recombines TRBV6-5 with TRBJ2-1; 9 positions agree with TRBD2. This CDR3 has 14 residues. The V gene's germline CDR1 is MNHEY and CDR2 SVGAGI. V lost 6 bases, J lost 5 bases, and 5 bases stayed unmatched.

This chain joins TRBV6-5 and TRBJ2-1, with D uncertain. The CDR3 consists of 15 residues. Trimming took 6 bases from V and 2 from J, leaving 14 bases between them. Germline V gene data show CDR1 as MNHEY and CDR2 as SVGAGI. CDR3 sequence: CASSISRMPYNEQFF. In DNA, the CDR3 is TGTGCCAGCAGCATCAGTCGCATGCCCTACAATGAGCAGTTCTTC.

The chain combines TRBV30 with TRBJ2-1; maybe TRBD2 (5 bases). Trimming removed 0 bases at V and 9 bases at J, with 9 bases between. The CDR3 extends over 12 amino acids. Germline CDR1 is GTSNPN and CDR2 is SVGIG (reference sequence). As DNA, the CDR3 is TGTGCCTGGAGTGTACTAGGAGGTGAGCAGTTCTTC. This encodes CAWSVLGGEQFF.

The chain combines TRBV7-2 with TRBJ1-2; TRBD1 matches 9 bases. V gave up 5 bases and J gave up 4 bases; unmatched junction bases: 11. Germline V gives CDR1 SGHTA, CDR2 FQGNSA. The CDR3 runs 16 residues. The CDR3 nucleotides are TGTGCCAGCAGCCTTGACGGGACAGGGAGTCCCTATGGCTACACCTTC. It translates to CASSLDGTGSPYGYTF. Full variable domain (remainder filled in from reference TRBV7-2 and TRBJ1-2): GAGVSQSPSNKVTEKGKDVELRCDPISGHTALYWYRQSLGQGLEFLIYFQGNSAPDKSGLPSDRFSAERTGGSVSTLTIQRTQQEDSAVYLCASSLDGTGSPYGYTFGSGTRLTVV.

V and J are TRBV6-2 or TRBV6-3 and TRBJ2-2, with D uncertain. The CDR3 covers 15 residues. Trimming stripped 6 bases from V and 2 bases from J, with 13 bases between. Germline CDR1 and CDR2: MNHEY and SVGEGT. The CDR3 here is CASSPRPVNTGELFF. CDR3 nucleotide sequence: TGTGCCAGCAGCCCTCGTCCAGTAAACACCGGGGAGCTGTTTTTT.

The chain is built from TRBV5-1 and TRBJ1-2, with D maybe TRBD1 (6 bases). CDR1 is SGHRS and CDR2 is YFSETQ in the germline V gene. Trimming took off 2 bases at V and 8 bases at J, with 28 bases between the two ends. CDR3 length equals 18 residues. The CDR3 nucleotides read TGCGCCAGCAGCTTCGATGGCATGGACAGCGGGGGGTTTCGGGGCTACACCTTC. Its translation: CASSFDGMDSGGFRGYTF.

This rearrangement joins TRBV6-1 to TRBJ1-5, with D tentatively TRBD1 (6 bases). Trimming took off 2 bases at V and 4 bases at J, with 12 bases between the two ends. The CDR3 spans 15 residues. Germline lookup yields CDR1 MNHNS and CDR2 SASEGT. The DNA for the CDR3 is TGTGCCAGCAGTGAACAGGGGCGAGGGAATCAGCCCCAGCATTTT. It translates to CASSEQGRGNQPQHF.

The CDR3 protein is CASTGWPRRANVLTF. The CDR3 DNA reads TGTGCCAGTACAGGGTGGCCTCGGCGGGCCAACGTCCTGACTTTC. The chain combines TRBV28 with TRBJ2-6; a possible D gene is TRBD1 (6 bases). This CDR3 has 15 residues. The V end was cut by 9 bases, the J end by 5 bases, with 17 bases between. The germline CDR1 and CDR2 sequences are MDHEN and SYDVKM.